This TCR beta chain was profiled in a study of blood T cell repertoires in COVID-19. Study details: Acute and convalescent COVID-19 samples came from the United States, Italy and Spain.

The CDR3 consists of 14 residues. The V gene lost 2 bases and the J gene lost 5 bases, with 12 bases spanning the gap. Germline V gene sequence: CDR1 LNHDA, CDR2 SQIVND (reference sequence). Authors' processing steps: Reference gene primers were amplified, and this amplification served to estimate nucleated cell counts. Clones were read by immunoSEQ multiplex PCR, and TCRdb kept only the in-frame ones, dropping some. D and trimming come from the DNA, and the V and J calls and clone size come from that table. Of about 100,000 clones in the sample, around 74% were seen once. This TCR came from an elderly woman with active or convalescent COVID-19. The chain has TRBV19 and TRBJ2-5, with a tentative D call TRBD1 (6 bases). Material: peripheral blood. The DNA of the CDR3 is TGTGCCAGTAGTATAATTGGGGGCGGTGAGACCCAGTACTTC. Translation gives CASSIIGGGETQYF. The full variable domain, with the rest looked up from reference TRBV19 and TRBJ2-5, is DGGITQSPKYLFRKEGQNVTLSCEQNLNHDAMYWYRQDPGQGLRLIYYSQIVNDFQKGDIAEGYSVSREKKESFPLTVTSAQKNPTAFYLCASSIIGGGETQYFGPGTRLLVL.